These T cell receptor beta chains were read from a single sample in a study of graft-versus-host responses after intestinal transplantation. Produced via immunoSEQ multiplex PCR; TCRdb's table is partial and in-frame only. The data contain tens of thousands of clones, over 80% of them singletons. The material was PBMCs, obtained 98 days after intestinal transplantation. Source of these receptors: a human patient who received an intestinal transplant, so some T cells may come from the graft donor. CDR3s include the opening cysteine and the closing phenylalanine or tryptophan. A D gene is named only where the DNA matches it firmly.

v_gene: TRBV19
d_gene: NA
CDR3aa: CASSIAGVSNYGYTF

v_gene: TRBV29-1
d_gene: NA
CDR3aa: CSVEGRMNTEAFF

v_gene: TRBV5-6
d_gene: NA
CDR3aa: CASSLWGSQPQHF

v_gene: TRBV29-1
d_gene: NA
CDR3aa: CSLGRSLTDTQYF

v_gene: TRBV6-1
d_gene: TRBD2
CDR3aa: CASSEIAGGSSYNEQFF

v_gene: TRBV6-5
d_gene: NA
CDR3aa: CASSEGLRGYTF

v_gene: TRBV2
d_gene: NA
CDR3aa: CASRIDPHMSNEQFF

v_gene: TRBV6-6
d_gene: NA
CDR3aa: CASSYYEQYF

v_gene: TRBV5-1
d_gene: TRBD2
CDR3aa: CASSEGLAYNEQFF

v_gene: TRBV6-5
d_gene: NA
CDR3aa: CASRREQGSNYGYTF

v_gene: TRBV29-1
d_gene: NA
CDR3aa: CSVQGSSEAFF

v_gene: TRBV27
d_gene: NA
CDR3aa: CASSLNPPQVYEQYF

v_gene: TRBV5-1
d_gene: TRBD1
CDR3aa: CASSLQGATDTQYF

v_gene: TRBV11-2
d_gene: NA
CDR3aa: CASSLSVEDFWGQETQYF

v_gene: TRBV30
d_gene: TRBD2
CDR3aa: CAWRTSGRSTDTQYF

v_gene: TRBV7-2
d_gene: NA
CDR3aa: CASSASGPKDTQYF

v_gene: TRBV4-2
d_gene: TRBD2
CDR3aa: CASSQALGTSGYEQYF

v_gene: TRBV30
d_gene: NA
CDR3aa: CAWSVRLQGVNQPQHF

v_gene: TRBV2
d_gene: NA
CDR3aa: CASSATGLTYEQYF

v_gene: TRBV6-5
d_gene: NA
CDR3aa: CASSQKAGTEAFF

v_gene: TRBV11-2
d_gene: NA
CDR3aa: CASSSTDSPYEQYF

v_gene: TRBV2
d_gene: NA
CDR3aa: CASRDTDTQYF

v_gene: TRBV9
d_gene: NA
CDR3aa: CASSEMYSYNEQFF

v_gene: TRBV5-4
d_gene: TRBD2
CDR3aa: CASSLPGTSGGAYEQYF

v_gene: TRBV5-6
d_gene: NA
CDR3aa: CASSLSLGTDTQYF

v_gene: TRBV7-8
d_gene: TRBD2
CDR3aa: CASSFAGLAHYNEQFF

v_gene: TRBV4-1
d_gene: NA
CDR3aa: CASSQSQETQYF

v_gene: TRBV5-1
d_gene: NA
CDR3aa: CASSLIGGWTGELFF

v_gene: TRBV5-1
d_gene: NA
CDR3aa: CASRREQAEAFF

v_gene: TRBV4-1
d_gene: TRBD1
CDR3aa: CASSQGDRLTPDTQYF

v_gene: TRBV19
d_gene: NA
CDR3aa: CASRGQVNTIYF

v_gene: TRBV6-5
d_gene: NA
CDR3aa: CASSEGGDQPQHF

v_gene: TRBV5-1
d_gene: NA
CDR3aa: CASSLVAGPTGELFF

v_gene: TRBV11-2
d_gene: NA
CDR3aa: CASSSYSSGNTIYF

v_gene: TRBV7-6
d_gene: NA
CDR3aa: CASSWRAHSGPYEQYF

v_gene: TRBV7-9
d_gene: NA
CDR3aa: CASSLEVVGDTQYF

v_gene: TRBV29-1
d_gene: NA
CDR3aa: CSVDYEQFF

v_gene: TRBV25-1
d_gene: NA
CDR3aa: CASSELGVEGYTF

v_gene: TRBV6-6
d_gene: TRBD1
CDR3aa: CASSWDSPYGYTF

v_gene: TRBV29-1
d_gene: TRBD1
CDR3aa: CAGGQGALLNYGYTF

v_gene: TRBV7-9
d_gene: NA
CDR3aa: CASSLNRDTEAFF

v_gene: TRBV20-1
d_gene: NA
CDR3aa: CSASQETQYF

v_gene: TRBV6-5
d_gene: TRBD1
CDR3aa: CASSYRGSTNEKLFF

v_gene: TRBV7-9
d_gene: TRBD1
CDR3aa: CASRREGAPYEQYF

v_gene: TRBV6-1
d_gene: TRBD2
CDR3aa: CASSRLAANNEQFF

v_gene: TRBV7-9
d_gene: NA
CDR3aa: CASSSGGAGDTQYF

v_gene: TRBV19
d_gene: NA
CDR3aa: CASINVGLNTEAFF

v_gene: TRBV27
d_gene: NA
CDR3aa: CASRLTADSGANVLTF

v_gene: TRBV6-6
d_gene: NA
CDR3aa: CASSATGPHNQPQHF

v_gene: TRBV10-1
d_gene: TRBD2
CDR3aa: CASSETSGLYTDTQYF

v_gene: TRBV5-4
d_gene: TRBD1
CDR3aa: CASSFEQDRVYEQYF

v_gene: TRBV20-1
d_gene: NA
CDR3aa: CSARVGETQYF

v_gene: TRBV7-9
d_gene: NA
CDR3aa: CASSPAPVYTEAFF

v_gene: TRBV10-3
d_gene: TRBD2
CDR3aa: CAIGEGGQETQYF

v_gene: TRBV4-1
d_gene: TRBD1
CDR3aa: CASSQSGQGNTEAFF

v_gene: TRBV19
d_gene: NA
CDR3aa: CASSLRDTYSNQPQHF

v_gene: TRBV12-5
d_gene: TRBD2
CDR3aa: CASGSPPSGAYNEQFF